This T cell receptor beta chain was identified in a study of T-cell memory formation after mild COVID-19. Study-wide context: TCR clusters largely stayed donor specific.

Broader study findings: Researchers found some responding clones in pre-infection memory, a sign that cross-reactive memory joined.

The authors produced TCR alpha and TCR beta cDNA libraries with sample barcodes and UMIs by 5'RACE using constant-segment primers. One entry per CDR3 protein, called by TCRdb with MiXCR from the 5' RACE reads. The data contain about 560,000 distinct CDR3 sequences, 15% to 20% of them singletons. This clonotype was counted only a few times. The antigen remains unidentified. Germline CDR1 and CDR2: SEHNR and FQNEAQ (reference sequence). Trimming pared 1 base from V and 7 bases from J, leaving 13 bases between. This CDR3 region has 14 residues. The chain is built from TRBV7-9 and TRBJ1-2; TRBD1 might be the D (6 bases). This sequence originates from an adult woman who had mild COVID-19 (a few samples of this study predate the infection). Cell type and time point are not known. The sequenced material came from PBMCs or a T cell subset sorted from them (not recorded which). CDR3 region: CASSLVPGVSGYTF. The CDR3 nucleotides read TGTGCCAGCAGCTTAGTCCCAGGGGTCTCTGGCTACACCTTC.